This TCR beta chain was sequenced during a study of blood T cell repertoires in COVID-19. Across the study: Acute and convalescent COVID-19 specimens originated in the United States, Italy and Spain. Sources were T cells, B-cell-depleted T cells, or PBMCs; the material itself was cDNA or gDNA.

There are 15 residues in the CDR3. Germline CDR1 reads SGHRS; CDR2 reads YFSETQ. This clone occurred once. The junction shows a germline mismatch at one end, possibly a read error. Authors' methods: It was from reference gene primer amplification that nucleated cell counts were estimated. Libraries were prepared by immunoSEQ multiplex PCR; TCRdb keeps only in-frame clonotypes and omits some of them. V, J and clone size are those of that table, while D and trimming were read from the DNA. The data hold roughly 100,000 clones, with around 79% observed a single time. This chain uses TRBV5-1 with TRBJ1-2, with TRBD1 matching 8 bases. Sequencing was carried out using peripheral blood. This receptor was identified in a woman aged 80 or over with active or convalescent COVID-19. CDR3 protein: CASSLAMQGAWGYTF. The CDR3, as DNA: TGTGCCAGCAGCTTGGCTATGCAGGGGGCGTGGGGCTACACCTTC.